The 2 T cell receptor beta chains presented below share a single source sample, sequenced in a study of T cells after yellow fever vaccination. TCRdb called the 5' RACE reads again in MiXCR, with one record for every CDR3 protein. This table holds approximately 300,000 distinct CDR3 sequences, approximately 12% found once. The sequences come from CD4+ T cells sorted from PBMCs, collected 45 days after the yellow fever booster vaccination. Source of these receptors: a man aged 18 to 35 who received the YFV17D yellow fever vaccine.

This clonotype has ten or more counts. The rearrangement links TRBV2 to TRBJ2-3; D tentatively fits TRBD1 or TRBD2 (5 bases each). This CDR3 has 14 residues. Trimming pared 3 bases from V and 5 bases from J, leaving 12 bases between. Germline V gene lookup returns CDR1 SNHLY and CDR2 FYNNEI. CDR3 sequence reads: CASSESGAGDTQYF. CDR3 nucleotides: TGTGCCAGCAGTGAGTCTGGGGCGGGAGATACGCAGTATTTT.

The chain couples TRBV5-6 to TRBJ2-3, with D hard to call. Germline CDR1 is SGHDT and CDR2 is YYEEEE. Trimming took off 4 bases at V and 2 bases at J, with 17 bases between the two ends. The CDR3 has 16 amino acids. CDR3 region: CASSEKEGWATDTQYF. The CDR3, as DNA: TGTGCCAGCAGCGAGAAAGAAGGTTGGGCCACAGATACGCAGTATTTT.